A single sample gave rise to the 22 T cell receptor beta chains below, sequenced in a study of CD8+ T cells in alopecia areata. RNA was extracted and reverse transcribed into cDNA as the sequencing template. Sequencing was performed with immunoSEQ multiplex PCR; in TCRdb, only in-frame clones are kept and a portion is missing. The repertoire consists of about 94,000 clones, with more than 65% occurring once and the leading ten covering 17%. Treatment defined: oral pan-JAK inhibitor, 5-10 mg twice daily. The sequenced sample was CD8+ T cells sorted from blood, obtained at approximately week 42, from a patient treated with tofacitinib. Receptor source: a human donor with alopecia areata.

The rearrangement joins TRBV4-3 to TRBJ2-7; D possibly matches TRBD1 or TRBD2 (6 bases each). The germline V and J ends were trimmed by 3 bases and 2 bases, with 11 bases remaining between them. In germline, CDR1 is LGHNA, CDR2 YSLEER. This CDR3 comprises 14 residues. The CDR3 nucleotides are TGCGCCAGCAGCCAGGGGGCGGGAACCTACGAGCAGTACTTC. This sequence encodes CASSQGAGTYEQYF.

This clone came up many times. The J gene is TRBJ2-7, the V gene TRBV29-1; 11 positions agree with TRBD1. J gave up 3 bases and V 5 bases, and 3 bases lay outside the gene matches. The CDR3 sequence is 13 residues long. Germline lookup yields CDR1 SQVTM and CDR2 ANQGSEA. The chain's CDR3 is CSVRTGGNYEQYF. The CDR3 coding sequence is TGCAGCGTTCGGACAGGGGGCAACTACGAGCAGTACTTC.

V usage is TRBV7-6 and J usage is TRBJ1-4; D not resolved. The CDR3 has 13 amino acids. Trimming removed 2 bases from V and 5 bases from J, with 6 bases in between. The V gene's germline CDR1 is SGHVS and CDR2 FNYEAQ. The CDR3 reads CASSLRSNEKLFF. The DNA of the CDR3 is TGTGCCAGCAGCTTAAGGTCCAATGAAAAACTGTTTTTT.

The V and J genes are TRBV29-1 and TRBJ2-7; D is ambiguous. V was cut by 0 bases and J by 8 bases, with 11 bases left in between. The CDR3 is made up of 12 amino acids. Germline values: CDR1 SQVTM, CDR2 ANQGSEA. CDR3 bases: TGCAGCGTTGAAGAGGTTGGTGGGAAGCAGTACTTC. Its protein is CSVEEVGGKQYF.

The rearrangement joins TRBV18 to TRBJ2-5; the D gene is possibly TRBD1 (6 bases). This CDR3 is 16 amino acids long. V dropped 2 bases and J dropped 0 bases, with 13 bases sitting between them. From germline, CDR1 is KGHSH and CDR2 LQKENI. CDR3 bases: TGTGCCAGCTCACCATCCGAGGGGGTGAACCAAGAGACCCAGTACTTC. Its translation is CASSPSEGVNQETQYF.

The V gene is TRBV2, the J gene TRBJ2-7, with D perhaps matching TRBD1 (6 bases). The CDR3 is 12 amino acids. Per germline, CDR1 SNHLY and CDR2 FYNNEI. V was trimmed by 10 bases and J by 2 bases, leaving 12 bases between them. The CDR3 protein is CATRTDTYEQYF. CDR3 coding DNA: TGTGCCACCAGGACAGACACCTACGAGCAGTACTTC.

On this clone itself: Other DNA variants within this sample encode the same CDR3. The V call is TRBV25-1, the J call TRBJ1-1, with D possibly matching TRBD1 (6 bases). V lost 4 bases and J lost 5, with 14 bases in between. The CDR3 consists of 14 residues. The germline V gene encodes CDR1 MGHDK and CDR2 SYGVNS. The CDR3 reads CASSAQGRRTEAFF. In DNA, the CDR3 is TGTGCCAGCAGTGCTCAGGGGAGAAGAACTGAAGCTTTCTTT.

This clone was recorded only once. The J gene is TRBJ2-7, the V gene TRBV5-6; D is undetermined. Trimming cost V 2 bases and J 0 bases, with 9 bases left between them. The germline V gene encodes CDR1 SGHDT and CDR2 YYEEEE. CDR3 length equals 14 residues. CDR3 amino acids: CASSFVVSSYEQYF. As DNA, the CDR3 is TGTGCCAGCAGCTTTGTAGTTTCCTCCTACGAGCAGTACTTC. The variable domain in full, with the rest retrieved from reference TRBV5-6 and TRBJ2-7, is DAGVTQSPTHLIKTRGQQVTLRCSPKSGHDTVSWYQQALGQGPQFIFQYYEEEERQRGNFPDRFSGHQFPNYSSELNVNALLLGDSALYLCASSFVVSSYEQYFGPGTRLTVT.

This chain links TRBV7-8 with TRBJ2-2; TRBD2 aligns across 11 bases. The CDR3 runs to 15 residues. Unmatched junction bases numbered 5, after V lost 4 bases and J lost 7 bases. CDR1 is SGHVS, CDR2 FQNEAQ, per germline. CDR3 loop: CASSSSSGGNGELFF. The CDR3 DNA reads as TGTGCCAGCAGCTCATCTAGCGGGGGGAACGGGGAGCTGTTTTTT.

This clone was counted only a few times. The rearrangement links TRBV19 to TRBJ2-1; TRBD2 matches at 11 bases. The CDR3 has 15 residues. Per the germline V gene, CDR1 is LNHDA and CDR2 is SQIVND (reference sequence). Trimming took 5 bases from V and 7 from J; bases not matched to a gene: 7. CDR3 sequence (DNA): TGTGCCAGTAGTGTTAGCGGGGGGGCCATGAATGAGCAGTTCTTC. This encodes CASSVSGGAMNEQFF.

This sequence joins TRBV19 and TRBJ2-1, with 8 nucleotides matching TRBD1. The length of the CDR3 is 14 residues. From germline, CDR1 is LNHDA and CDR2 SQIVND (reference sequence). The junction had 1 base not matched to a gene; V was cut back by 6 bases and J by 0 bases. The CDR3 bases are TGTGCCAGTAGGCAGGGGGCCTCCTACAATGAGCAGTTCTTC. It yields the protein CASRQGASYNEQFF.

J is TRBJ1-1 and V is TRBV2; D is perhaps TRBD1 (5 bases). CDR3 length: 14 residues. V lost 2 bases to trimming and J lost 2 bases, with 9 bases between them. From germline, CDR1 is SNHLY and CDR2 FYNNEI. CDR3 region: CASSEPTENTEAFF. The CDR3 coding sequence is TGTGCCAGCAGTGAACCGACAGAAAACACTGAAGCTTTCTTT.

The rearrangement uses TRBV5-1 and TRBJ1-4; 8 bases line up with TRBD1. Germline assignment: CDR1 SGHRS and CDR2 YFSETQ. The CDR3 covers 16 residues. V was clipped by 0 bases and J by 3 bases; unmatched bases: 4. CDR3 sequence (DNA): TGCGCCAGCAGCTTGGATCCACAGGGGGCTAATGAAAAACTGTTTTTT. Its translation: CASSLDPQGANEKLFF.

There are a few counts of this clone. This chain connects TRBV11-2 to TRBJ2-1, with 9 bases that match TRBD2. Trimming at V came to 7 bases and at J to 0 bases, leaving 7 bases not matched to a gene. CDR1 and CDR2 from the germline V gene are SGHAT and FQNNGV. The CDR3 has 16 residues. CDR3 sequence reads: CASTPAGGSSYNEQFF. The CDR3 DNA reads TGTGCCAGCACCCCCGCGGGGGGGAGCTCCTACAATGAGCAGTTCTTC.

This chain joins TRBV19 and TRBJ2-1; D possibly corresponds to TRBD2 (6 bases). This CDR3 is built from 16 residues. Germline assignment: CDR1 LNHDA and CDR2 SQIVND (reference sequence). Trimming stripped 5 bases from V and 0 bases from J, with 14 bases between. CDR3 in DNA: TGTGCCAGTAGTGTCTCGACGGGACTCTCCTACAATGAGCAGTTCTTC. Amino acids: CASSVSTGLSYNEQFF.

This rearrangement joins TRBV29-1 to TRBJ2-5; D is perhaps TRBD2 (6 bases). The CDR3 totals 14 residues. Trimming shortened V by 6 bases and J by 11 bases, and 25 bases separated the two germline ends. CDR1 and CDR2 from the germline V gene are SQVTM and ANQGSEA. CDR3: CSVSTRETEPGQYF. For the CDR3, the DNA is TGCAGCGTCTCCACCCGGGAGACAGAGCCGGGGCAGTACTTC.

The V gene is TRBV6-5, the J gene TRBJ1-1, with no clear D. Trimming pared 7 bases from V and 4 bases from J, leaving 19 bases between. The CDR3 sequence is 15 residues long. Germline CDR1 reads MNHEY; CDR2 reads SVGAGI. The DNA of the CDR3 is TGTGCCAGCATCTCAGGCCCGTATGGGGTCACTGAAGCTTTCTTT. Encoded protein: CASISGPYGVTEAFF.

The CDR3 DNA follows: TGCGCCAGCCAGCGGGGGCCTTTGGATGAGCAGTTCTTC. Its translation is CASQRGPLDEQFF. The V and J genes are TRBV4-1 and TRBJ2-1, with 8 nucleotides matching TRBD2. Germline V CDR1 and CDR2: MGHRA, YSYEKL. Trimming removed 8 bases from V and 8 bases from J; junction bases left unmatched: 8. CDR3 length: 13 residues.

The V and J genes are TRBV5-6 and TRBJ2-3; no firm D call. The CDR3 has 12 amino acids. Deletions cut 3 bases from V and 4 bases from J, with 6 bases between. From germline, CDR1 is SGHDT and CDR2 YYEEEE. The CDR3 region has the DNA TGTGCCAGCAGCTCTGGCGCAGATACGCAGTATTTT. Protein sequence: CASSSGADTQYF.

This clone came up many times. This chain connects TRBV7-9 to TRBJ2-1, with D tentatively TRBD2 (6 bases). Germline V gives CDR1 SEHNR, CDR2 FQNEAQ (reference sequence). CDR3 length: 13 residues. V lost 1 base and J 10 bases, leaving 11 bases between the germline ends. The CDR3 loop reads CASSLGGVQEQFF. CDR3 in DNA: TGTGCCAGCAGCTTAGGCGGGGTTCAAGAGCAGTTCTTC.

The chain has TRBV13 and TRBJ2-7, with D possibly being TRBD1 (7 bases). CDR3 length: 14 amino acids. The germline CDR1 and CDR2 sequences are PRHDT and FYEKMQ (reference sequence). V was trimmed by 3 bases and J by 4 bases, leaving 13 bases between them. CDR3 bases: TGTGCCAGCAGCTTGGCAGGGGGGAGTTACGAGCAGTACTTC. Protein: CASSLAGGSYEQYF.

The rearrangement uses TRBV4-3 and TRBJ2-7; 9 bases align to TRBD1. CDR3 length equals 15 residues. Germline CDR1 is LGHNA and CDR2 is YSLEER. The J segment lost 0 bases and the V segment lost 4 bases, leaving 4 bases of the junction unmatched. CDR3 region: CASSPGQGPSYEQYF. The CDR3 DNA reads as TGCGCCAGCAGCCCGGGACAGGGTCCCTCCTACGAGCAGTACTTC.